The clone carrying this T cell receptor (beta chain) is a singleton in its sample. CDR1 and CDR2 from the germline V gene are MGHDK and SYGVNS. The CDR3 runs 14 residues. The V gene end was trimmed by 4 bases and the J gene end by 4 bases; junction bases not matched to a gene: 3. PCR was performed using 60 Vbeta and 13 Jbeta primers. Data came from immunoSEQ multiplex PCR; TCRdb stores just in-frame clones and leaves some out. Of over 100,000 clones listed, about three fifths were seen once; the top ten hold 4.5% to 5%. The data are from a study of cytomegalovirus exposure and HLA in healthy donors. Study as a whole: In a previous analysis, some 110 million unique TCR beta sequences were found from some 180 million T cells.

The sample comprised PBMCs. The TCR sequence derives from a human donor in good health. The V and J genes are TRBV25-1 and TRBJ2-1; 8 bases match TRBD2. CDR3 DNA: TGTGCCAGCAGTGGCGGGAGGTCTTACAATGAGCAGTTCTTC. Amino acid sequence: CASSGGRSYNEQFF. The full variable domain, in which reference TRBV25-1 and TRBJ2-1 provide the parts outside the CDR3, is EADIYQTPRYLVIGTGKKITLECSQTMGHDKMYWYQQDPGMELHLIHYSYGVNSTEKGDLSSESTVSRIRTEHFPLTLESARPSHTSQYLCASSGGRSYNEQFFGPGTRLTVL.